The clone carrying this T cell receptor beta chain was found many times. As yet, its antigen is unknown. Authors of the study amplified TCR beta CDR3 regions from RNA transcripts. HTBI primers were used for first-round RT-PCR of the TCR CDR3. One entry per CDR3 protein results from TCRdb running MiXCR on the multiplex PCR reads. Here the sample spans around 200,000 distinct CDR3 sequences, 18% being singletons. The data belong to a study of T cells in Graves' hyperthyroidism and ophthalmopathy. Study summary: Before any treatment, at initial diagnosis, peripheral blood was collected. General observations from the study: The model foresaw ophthalmopathy a median approximately 6.3 months prior to onset. Most thyroid clonotypes that were expanded above 0.001 also turned up in blood.

Together with thyroid ultrasound, orbital computed tomography, serum thyroxine and TRAb, clinical symptoms were used for diagnoses. V gave up 2 bases and J gave up 8 bases, with 3 bases separating them. Germline CDR1 and CDR2: KGHSH and LQKENI. The CDR3 is 11 residues long. The sample taken for sequencing was blood. The TCR comes from a man in his forties with Graves' hyperthyroidism. The chain uses TRBV18 and TRBJ2-2; D gene uncertain. The CDR3 nucleotides read TGTGCCAGCTCACCAAATGGGGAGCTGTTTTTT. It translates to CASSPNGELFF.